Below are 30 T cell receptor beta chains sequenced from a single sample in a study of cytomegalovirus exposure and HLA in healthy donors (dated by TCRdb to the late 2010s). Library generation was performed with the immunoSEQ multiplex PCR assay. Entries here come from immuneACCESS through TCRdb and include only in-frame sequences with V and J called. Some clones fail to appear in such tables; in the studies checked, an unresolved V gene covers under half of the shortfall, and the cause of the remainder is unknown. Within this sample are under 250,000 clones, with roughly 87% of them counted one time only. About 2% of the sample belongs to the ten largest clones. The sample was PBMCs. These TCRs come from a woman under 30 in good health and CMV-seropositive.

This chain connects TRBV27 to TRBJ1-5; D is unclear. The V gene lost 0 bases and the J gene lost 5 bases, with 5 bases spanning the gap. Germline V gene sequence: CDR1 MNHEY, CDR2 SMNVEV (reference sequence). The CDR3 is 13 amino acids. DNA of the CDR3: TGTGCCAGCAGTTTATCCAGATATCAGCCCCAGCATTTT. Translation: CASSLSRYQPQHF.

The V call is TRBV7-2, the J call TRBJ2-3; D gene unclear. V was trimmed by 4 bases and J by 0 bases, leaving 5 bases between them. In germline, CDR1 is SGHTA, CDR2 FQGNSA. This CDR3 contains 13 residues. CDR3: CASSSTSTDTQYF. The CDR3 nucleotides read TGTGCCAGCAGCTCGACTAGCACAGATACGCAGTATTTT.

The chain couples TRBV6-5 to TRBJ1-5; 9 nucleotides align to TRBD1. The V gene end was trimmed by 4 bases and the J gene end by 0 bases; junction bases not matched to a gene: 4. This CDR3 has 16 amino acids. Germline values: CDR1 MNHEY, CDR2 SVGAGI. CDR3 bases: TGTGCCAGCAGTTGGACAGGGGCGTATAGCAATCAGCCCCAGCATTTT. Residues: CASSWTGAYSNQPQHF.

The CDR3 loop is CASSERGEQFF. As DNA, the CDR3 is TGTGCCAGCAGTGAAAGGGGGGAGCAGTTCTTC. This rearrangement joins TRBV6-1 to TRBJ2-1; perhaps TRBD1 as D (6 bases). This CDR3 spans 11 amino acids. V lost 2 bases, J lost 10 bases, and 6 bases lay in between. Germline V CDR1 and CDR2: MNHNS, SASEGT.

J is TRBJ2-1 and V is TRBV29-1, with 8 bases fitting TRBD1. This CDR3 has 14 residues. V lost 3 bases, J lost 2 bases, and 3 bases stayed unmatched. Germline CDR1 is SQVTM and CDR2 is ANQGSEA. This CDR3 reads CSVDGQGPYNEQFF. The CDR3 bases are TGCAGCGTTGACGGACAGGGCCCCTACAATGAGCAGTTCTTC.

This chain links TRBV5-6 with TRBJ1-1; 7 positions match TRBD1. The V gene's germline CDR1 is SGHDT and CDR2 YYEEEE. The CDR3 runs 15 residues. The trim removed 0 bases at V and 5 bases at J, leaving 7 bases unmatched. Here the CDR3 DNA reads TGTGCCAGCAGCTTGGGTAATACAGGGGTTACTGAAGCTTTCTTT. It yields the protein CASSLGNTGVTEAFF.

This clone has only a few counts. This CDR3 is CASSGGLAEPIGFF. The CDR3 DNA is TGTGCCAGCAGTGGGGGACTAGCGGAGCCAATAGGGTTCTTC. V usage is TRBV2 and J usage is TRBJ2-1; TRBD2 matches 11 bases. This CDR3 spans 14 amino acids. Germline CDR1 is SNHLY and CDR2 is FYNNEI. Trimming removed 4 bases from V and 15 bases from J; junction bases left unmatched: 11.

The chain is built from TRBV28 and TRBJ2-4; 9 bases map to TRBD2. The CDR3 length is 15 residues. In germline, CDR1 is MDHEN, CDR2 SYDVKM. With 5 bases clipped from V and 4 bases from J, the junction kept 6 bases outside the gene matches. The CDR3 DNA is TGTGCCAGCAGTCCAGCGGGAGGCCCAAAAAACATTCAGTACTTC. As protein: CASSPAGGPKNIQYF.

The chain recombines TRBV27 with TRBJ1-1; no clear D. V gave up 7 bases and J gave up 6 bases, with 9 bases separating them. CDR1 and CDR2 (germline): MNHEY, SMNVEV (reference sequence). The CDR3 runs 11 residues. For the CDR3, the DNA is TGTGCCAGCACAACCGGGGCTGAAGCTTTCTTT. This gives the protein CASTTGAEAFF.

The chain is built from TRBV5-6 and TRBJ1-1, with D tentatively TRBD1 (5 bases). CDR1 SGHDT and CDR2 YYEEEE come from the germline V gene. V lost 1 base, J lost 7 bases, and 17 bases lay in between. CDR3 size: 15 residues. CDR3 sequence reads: CASSLKYQAGNEAFF. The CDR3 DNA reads TGTGCCAGCAGCTTGAAGTACCAGGCAGGGAATGAAGCTTTCTTT.

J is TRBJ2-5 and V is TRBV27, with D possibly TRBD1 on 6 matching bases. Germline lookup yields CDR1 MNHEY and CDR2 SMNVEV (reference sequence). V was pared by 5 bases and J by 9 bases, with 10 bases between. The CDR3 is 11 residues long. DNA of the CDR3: TGTGCCAGCAGTCCCTCAGGGGCCCAGTACTTC. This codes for CASSPSGAQYF.

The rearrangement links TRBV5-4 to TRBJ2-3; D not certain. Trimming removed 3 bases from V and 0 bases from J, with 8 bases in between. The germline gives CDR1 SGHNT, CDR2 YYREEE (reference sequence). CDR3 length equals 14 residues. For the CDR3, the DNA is TGTGCCAGCAGCTATTTAACTAGCACAGATACGCAGTATTTT. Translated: CASSYLTSTDTQYF. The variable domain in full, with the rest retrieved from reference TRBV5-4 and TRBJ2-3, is ETGVTQSPTHLIKTRGQQVTLRCSSQSGHNTVSWYQQALGQGPQFIFQYYREEENGRGNFPPRFSGLQFPNYSSELNVNALELDDSALYLCASSYLTSTDTQYFGPGTRLTVL.

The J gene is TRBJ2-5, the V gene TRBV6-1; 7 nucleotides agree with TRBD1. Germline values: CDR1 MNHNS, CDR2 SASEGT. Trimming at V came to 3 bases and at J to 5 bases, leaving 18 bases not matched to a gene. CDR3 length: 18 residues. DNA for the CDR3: TGTGCCAGCAGTGACCCGACCACAGGGGCCGCCTTACGGGAGACCCAGTACTTC. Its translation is CASSDPTTGAALRETQYF.

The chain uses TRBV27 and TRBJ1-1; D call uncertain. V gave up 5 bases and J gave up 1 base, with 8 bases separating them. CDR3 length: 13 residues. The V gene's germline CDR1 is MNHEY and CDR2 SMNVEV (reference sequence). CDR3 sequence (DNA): TGTGCCAGCAGTCCCCTAGGGAACACTGAAGCTTTCTTT. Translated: CASSPLGNTEAFF.

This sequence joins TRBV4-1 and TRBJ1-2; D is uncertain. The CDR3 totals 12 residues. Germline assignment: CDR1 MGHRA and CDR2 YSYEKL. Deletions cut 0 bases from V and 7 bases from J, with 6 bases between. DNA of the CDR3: TGCGCCAGCAGCCAAGATAAATCTGGCTACACCTTC. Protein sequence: CASSQDKSGYTF.

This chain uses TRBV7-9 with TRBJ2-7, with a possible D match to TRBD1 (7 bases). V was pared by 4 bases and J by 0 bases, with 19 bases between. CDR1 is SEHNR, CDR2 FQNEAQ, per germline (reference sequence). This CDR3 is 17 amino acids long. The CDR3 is CASSSSLAGQSSYEQYF. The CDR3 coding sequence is TGTGCCAGCAGCTCGTCCCTTGCGGGACAGAGCTCCTACGAGCAGTACTTC.

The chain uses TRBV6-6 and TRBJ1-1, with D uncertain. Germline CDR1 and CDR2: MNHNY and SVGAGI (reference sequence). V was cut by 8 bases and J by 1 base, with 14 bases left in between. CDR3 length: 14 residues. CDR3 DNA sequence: TGTGCCAGCGACTCAGTGATAACGAACACTGAAGCTTTCTTT. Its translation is CASDSVITNTEAFF.

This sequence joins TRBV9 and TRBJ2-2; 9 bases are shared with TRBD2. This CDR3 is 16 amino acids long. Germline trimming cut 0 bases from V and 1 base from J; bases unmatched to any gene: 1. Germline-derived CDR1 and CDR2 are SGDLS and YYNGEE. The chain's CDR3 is CASSVGLAVNTGELFF. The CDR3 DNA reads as TGTGCCAGCAGCGTAGGACTAGCGGTGAACACCGGGGAGCTGTTTTTT.

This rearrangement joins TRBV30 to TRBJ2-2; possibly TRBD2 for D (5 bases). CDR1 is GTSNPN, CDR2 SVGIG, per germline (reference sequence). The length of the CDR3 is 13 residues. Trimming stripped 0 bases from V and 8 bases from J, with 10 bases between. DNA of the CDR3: TGTGCCTGGAGTGTACTAGTAAATGGGGAGCTGTTTTTT. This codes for CAWSVLVNGELFF.

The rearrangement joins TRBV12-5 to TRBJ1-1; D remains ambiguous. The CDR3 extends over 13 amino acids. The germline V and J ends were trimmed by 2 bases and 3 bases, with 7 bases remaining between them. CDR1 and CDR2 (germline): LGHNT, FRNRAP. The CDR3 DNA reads TGTGCTAGTGGTTTGTACACATACACTGAAGCTTTCTTT. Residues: CASGLYTYTEAFF. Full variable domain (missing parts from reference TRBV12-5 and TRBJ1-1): DARVTQTPRHKVTEMGQEVTMRCQPILGHNTVFWYRQTMMQGLELLAYFRNRAPLDDSGMPKDRFSAEMPDATLATLKIQPSEPRDSAVYFCASGLYTYTEAFFGQGTRLTVV.

CDR3: CAWRRDRGPYEQYF. CDR3 DNA sequence: TGTGCCTGGAGAAGGGACAGGGGACCCTACGAGCAGTACTTC. The chain links TRBV30 to TRBJ2-7; 10 positions match TRBD1. The CDR3 sequence is 14 residues long. Germline CDR1 reads GTSNPN; CDR2 reads SVGIG (reference sequence). The ends lost 3 bases at V and 2 bases at J; junction bases unmatched: 4.

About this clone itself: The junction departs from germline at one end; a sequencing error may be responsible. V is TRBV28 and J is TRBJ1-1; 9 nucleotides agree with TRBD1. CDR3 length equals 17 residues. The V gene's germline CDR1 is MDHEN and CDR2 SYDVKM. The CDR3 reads CASSLGGTGGLNSEAFF. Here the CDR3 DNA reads TGTGCCAGCAGTTTGGGGGGAACAGGGGGCCTGAACTCTGAAGCTTTCTTT.

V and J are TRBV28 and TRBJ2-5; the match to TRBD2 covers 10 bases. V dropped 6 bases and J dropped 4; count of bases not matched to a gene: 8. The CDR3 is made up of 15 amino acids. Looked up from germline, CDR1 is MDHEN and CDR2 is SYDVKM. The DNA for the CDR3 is TGTGCCAGCAGCAACCTGAGCGGGAGGGGAGAGACCCAGTACTTC. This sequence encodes CASSNLSGRGETQYF.

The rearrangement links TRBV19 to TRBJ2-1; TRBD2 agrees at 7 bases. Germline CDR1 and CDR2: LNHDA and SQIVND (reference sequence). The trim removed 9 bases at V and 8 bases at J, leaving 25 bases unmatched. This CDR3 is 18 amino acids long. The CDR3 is CARGMRGTMFCASHEQFF. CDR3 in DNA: TGTGCCAGGGGTATGCGGGGGACGATGTTCTGTGCTTCCCATGAGCAGTTCTTC.

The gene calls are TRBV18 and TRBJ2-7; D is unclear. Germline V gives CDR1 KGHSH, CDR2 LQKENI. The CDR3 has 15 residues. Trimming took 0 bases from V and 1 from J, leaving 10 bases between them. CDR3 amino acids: CASSPPSPGSYEQYF. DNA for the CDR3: TGTGCCAGCTCACCACCCAGTCCGGGTTCCTACGAGCAGTACTTC.

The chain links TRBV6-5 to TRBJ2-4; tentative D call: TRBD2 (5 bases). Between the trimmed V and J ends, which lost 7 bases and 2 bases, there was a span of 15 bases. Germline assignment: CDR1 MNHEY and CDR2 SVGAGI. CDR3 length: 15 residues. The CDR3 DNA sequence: TGTGCCAGCAATGGCAGCCGAGGGTCCAAAAACATTCAGTACTTC. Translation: CASNGSRGSKNIQYF.

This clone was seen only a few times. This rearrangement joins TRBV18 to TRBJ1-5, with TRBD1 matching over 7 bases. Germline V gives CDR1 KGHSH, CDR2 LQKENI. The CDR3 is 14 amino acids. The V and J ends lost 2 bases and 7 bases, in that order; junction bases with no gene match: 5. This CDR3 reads CASSPTGESQPQHF. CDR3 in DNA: TGTGCCAGCTCACCAACAGGGGAATCACAGCCCCAGCATTTT.

The CDR3 DNA follows: TGTGCCAGCAGTTACTCGCCTCGAACTTTAGGGAGCGAGCAGTACTTC. Protein product: CASSYSPRTLGSEQYF. This chain links TRBV6-5 with TRBJ2-7, with D perhaps matching TRBD2 (5 bases). Deletions cut 0 bases from V and 6 bases from J, with 18 bases between. Germline CDR1 is MNHEY and CDR2 is SVGAGI. There are 16 residues in the CDR3.

CDR3 DNA sequence: TGCGCCAGCAGCCAACAGGGGCCCCAAGAGACCCAGTACTTC. It yields the protein CASSQQGPQETQYF. The chain links TRBV4-1 to TRBJ2-5; D is possibly TRBD1 (6 bases). The CDR3 runs to 14 residues. Trimming removed 2 bases from V and 1 base from J, with 8 bases in between. Germline CDR1 and CDR2: MGHRA and YSYEKL.

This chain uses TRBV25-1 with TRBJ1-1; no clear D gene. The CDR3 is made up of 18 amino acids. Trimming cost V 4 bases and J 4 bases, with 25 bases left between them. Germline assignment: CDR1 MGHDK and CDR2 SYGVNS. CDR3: CASSGTGWGNGGGTEAFF. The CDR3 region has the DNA TGTGCCAGCAGTGGCACGGGGTGGGGAAATGGTGGTGGCACTGAAGCTTTCTTT.